Each of the 13 T cell receptor beta chains below was sequenced from the same sample in a study of blood T cell repertoires in COVID-19. Here immunoSEQ multiplex PCR was the method, and the copy in TCRdb shows in-frame clones only, minus some. This sample has 200,000 to 250,000 clones, with 65% to 80% found just once. The material sequenced was peripheral blood. The receptors here all came from a woman aged 40 to 50 with active or convalescent COVID-19.

In its sample, this clone was seen a few times. The chain links TRBV18 to TRBJ2-7, with 8 nucleotides matching TRBD2. The CDR3 length is 14 residues. From germline, CDR1 is KGHSH and CDR2 LQKENI. V was clipped by 3 bases and J by 2 bases; unmatched bases: 3. CDR3 in amino acids: CASSPSGGTYEQYF. CDR3 nucleotides: TGTGCCAGCTCACCGAGCGGGGGAACCTACGAGCAGTACTTC.

This chain connects TRBV28 to TRBJ1-5, with D unclear. The CDR3 runs to 16 residues. Trimming stripped 2 bases from V and 0 bases from J, with 11 bases between. Germline V gene sequence: CDR1 MDHEN, CDR2 SYDVKM. The CDR3 protein is CASSLGSGYSNQPQHF. Here the CDR3 DNA reads TGTGCCAGCAGTTTAGGATCAGGCTATAGCAATCAGCCCCAGCATTTT.

This sequence joins TRBV6-5 and TRBJ2-2, with D possibly being TRBD1 (5 bases). This CDR3 spans 16 amino acids. CDR1 is MNHEY, CDR2 SVGAGI, per germline. V shed 0 bases and J shed 0 bases, with 8 bases lying between them. CDR3 coding DNA: TGTGCCAGCAGTTACTCCGCAGGGACGAACACCGGGGAGCTGTTTTTT. Amino acid sequence: CASSYSAGTNTGELFF.

Notes on this clone: The sample carries other DNA sequences with the same CDR3. The chain employs TRBV6-4 and TRBJ1-2; perhaps TRBD1 as D (5 bases). CDR3 size: 14 residues. Per the germline V gene, CDR1 is MRHNA and CDR2 is SNTAGT. V dropped 0 bases and J dropped 7 bases, with 12 bases sitting between them. The CDR3: CASSDSNRLSGYTF. CDR3 nucleotides: TGTGCCAGCAGTGACTCAAACAGGCTAAGTGGCTACACCTTC.

The chain links TRBV9 to TRBJ1-2, with D unresolved. With 7 bases removed from V and 2 bases from J, the gap between germline ends came to 9 bases. This CDR3 is built from 12 residues. Germline CDR1 reads SGDLS; CDR2 reads YYNGEE. The CDR3 loop is CASQALNYGYTF. In DNA, the CDR3 is TGTGCCAGCCAGGCTTTGAACTATGGCTACACCTTC.

The V call is TRBV11-3, the J call TRBJ2-6, with a tentative D call TRBD1 (6 bases). V shed 9 bases and J shed 1 base, with 7 bases lying between them. The CDR3 sequence is 13 residues long. The V gene's germline CDR1 is SGHNT and CDR2 YENEEA. CDR3 DNA: TGTGCCAGTGGGACATCTGGGGCCAACGTCCTGACTTTC. It encodes CASGTSGANVLTF.

This chain joins TRBV19 and TRBJ2-3; D not certain. Deletions cut 3 bases from V and 5 bases from J, with 6 bases between. Germline CDR1 reads LNHDA; CDR2 reads SQIVND (reference sequence). The CDR3 consists of 12 residues. Here the CDR3 DNA reads TGTGCCAGTAGTATGAGTGAAGATACGCAGTATTTT. This sequence encodes CASSMSEDTQYF. Full variable domain (outside the CDR3, taken from reference TRBV19 and TRBJ2-3): DGGITQSPKYLFRKEGQNVTLSCEQNLNHDAMYWYRQDPGQGLRLIYYSQIVNDFQKGDIAEGYSVSREKKESFPLTVTSAQKNPTAFYLCASSMSEDTQYFGPGTRLTVL.

The rearrangement uses TRBV5-5 and TRBJ2-7; 8 positions agree with TRBD2. V gave up 2 bases and J gave up 2 bases; unmatched junction bases: 6. Per the germline V gene, CDR1 is SGHKS and CDR2 is YYEKEE (reference sequence). The CDR3 extends over 15 amino acids. The CDR3 sequence: CASSFGAGGTYEQYF. The CDR3 nucleotides read TGTGCCAGCAGCTTCGGGGCGGGGGGCACCTACGAGCAGTACTTC. The whole variable domain, filled in from reference TRBV5-5 and TRBJ2-7, reads DAGVTQSPTHLIKTRGQQVTLRCSPISGHKSVSWYQQVLGQGPQFIFQYYEKEERGRGNFPDRFSARQFPNYSSELNVNALLLGDSALYLCASSFGAGGTYEQYFGPGTRLTVT.

As DNA, the CDR3 is TGCGCCAGCAGCCAAGCCCGACTCCTAGTTTATGGCTACACCTTC. Its translation is CASSQARLLVYGYTF. The rearrangement links TRBV4-1 to TRBJ1-2; D gene uncertain. CDR3 length: 15 amino acids. Trimming took off 1 base at V and 5 bases at J, with 14 bases between the two ends. From germline, CDR1 is MGHRA and CDR2 YSYEKL.

The chain combines TRBV7-6 with TRBJ1-2; D is ambiguous. The germline V gene has CDR1 SGHVS and CDR2 FNYEAQ. V lost 0 bases and J 2 bases, leaving 4 bases between the germline ends. This CDR3 contains 13 residues. The CDR3 loop reads CASSLAVNYGYTF. The DNA for the CDR3 is TGTGCCAGCAGCTTAGCCGTGAACTATGGCTACACCTTC. Combining the CDR3 with reference TRBV7-6 and TRBJ1-2 gives the whole variable domain GAGVSQSPRYKVTKRGQDVALRCDPISGHVSLYWYRQALGQGPEFLTYFNYEAQQDKSGLPNDRFSAERPEGSISTLTIQRTEQRDSAMYRCASSLAVNYGYTFGSGTRLTVV.

This clone has just a few counts. V is TRBV9 and J is TRBJ1-6; D is possibly TRBD1 (5 bases). The V and J ends lost 7 bases and 9 bases respectively, with 11 bases between them. Germline CDR1 and CDR2: SGDLS and YYNGEE. The CDR3 has 12 amino acids. CDR3 protein: CASGDRFSPLHF. The DNA for the CDR3 is TGTGCCAGCGGTGACAGATTTTCACCCCTCCACTTT. The full variable domain, with the rest looked up from reference TRBV9 and TRBJ1-6, is DSGVTQTPKHLITATGQRVTLRCSPRSGDLSVYWYQQSLDQGLQFLIQYYNGEERAKGNILERFSAQQFPDLHSELNLSSLELGDSALYFCASGDRFSPLHFGNGTRLTVT.

The chain has TRBV28 and TRBJ1-2; TRBD1 aligns across 7 bases. CDR1 MDHEN and CDR2 SYDVKM come from the germline V gene. V shed 6 bases, J shed 0 bases, and the junction held 7 bases outside the gene matches. The CDR3 runs to 15 residues. CDR3 protein: CASSYSGQTNYGYTF. Written as DNA, the CDR3 is TGTGCCAGCAGCTACTCGGGACAGACTAACTATGGCTACACCTTC.

This clone was found a few times. The V gene is TRBV3-1 (or the pseudogene TRBV3-2), the J gene TRBJ1-4; the D gene is possibly TRBD1 (6 bases). From germline, CDR1 is LGHDT and CDR2 YNNKEL (reference sequence). The CDR3 spans 16 residues. Trimming removed 3 bases at V and 7 bases at J, with 18 bases between. CDR3 nucleotide sequence: TGTGCCAGCAGCCATCCGACAGGCGCCGGCGGTGAAAAACTGTTTTTT. Translation: CASSHPTGAGGEKLFF.